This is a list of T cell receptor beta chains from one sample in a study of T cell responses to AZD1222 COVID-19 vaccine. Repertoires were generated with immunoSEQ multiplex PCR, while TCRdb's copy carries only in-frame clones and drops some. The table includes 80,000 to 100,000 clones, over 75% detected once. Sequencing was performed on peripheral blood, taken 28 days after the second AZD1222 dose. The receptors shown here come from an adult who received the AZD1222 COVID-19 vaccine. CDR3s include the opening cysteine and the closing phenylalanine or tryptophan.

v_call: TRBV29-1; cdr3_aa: CSVENPFLPSGELFF
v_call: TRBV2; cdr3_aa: CASRVDRVTYEQYF
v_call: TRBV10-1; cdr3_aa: CASSEKGGHTDTQYF
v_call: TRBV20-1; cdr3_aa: CSASGLAGGRLYNEQFF
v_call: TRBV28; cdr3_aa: CASSLTGAGELFF
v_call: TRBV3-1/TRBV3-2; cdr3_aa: CASRKQGSEQYF
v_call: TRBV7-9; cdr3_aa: CASSIGQASAYGYTF
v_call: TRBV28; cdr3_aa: CASSLSQGYGYTF
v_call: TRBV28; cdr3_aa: CASRRGLPYGQYF
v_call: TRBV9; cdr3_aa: CASSAGLAVGEQFF
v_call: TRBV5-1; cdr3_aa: CASSTTGGRNTEAFF
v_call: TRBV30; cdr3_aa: CAWHPTRGTNTGELFF
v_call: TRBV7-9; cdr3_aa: CASKETRLAGENTGELFF
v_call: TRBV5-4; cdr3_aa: CASREGLAGQETQYF
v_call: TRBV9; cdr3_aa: CASSMDGNRFVTQYF
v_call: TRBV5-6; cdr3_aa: CASSLGGGTTGNEAFF
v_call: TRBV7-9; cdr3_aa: CASSAVQGPPDNEQFF
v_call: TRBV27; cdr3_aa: CASSLSLNSPLHF